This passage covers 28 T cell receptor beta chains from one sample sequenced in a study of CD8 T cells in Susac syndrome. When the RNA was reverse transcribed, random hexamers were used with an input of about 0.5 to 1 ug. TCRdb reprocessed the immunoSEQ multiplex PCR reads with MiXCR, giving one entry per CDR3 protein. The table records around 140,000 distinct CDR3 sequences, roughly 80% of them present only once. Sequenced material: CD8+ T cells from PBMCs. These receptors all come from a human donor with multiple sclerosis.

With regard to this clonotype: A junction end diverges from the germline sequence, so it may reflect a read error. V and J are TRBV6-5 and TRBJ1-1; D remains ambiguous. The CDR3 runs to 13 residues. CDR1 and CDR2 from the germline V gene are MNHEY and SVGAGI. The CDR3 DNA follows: TGTGCCAGCAGTCCTATAAAGGGATCTGAAGTTTTCTTT. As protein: CASSPIKGSEVFF.

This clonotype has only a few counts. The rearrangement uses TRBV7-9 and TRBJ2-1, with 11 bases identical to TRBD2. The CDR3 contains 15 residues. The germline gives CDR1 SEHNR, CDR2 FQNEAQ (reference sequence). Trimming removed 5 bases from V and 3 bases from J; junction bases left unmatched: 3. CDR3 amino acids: CASSQLAGVYNEQFF. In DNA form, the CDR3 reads TGTGCCAGCAGCCAACTAGCGGGAGTCTACAATGAGCAGTTCTTC.

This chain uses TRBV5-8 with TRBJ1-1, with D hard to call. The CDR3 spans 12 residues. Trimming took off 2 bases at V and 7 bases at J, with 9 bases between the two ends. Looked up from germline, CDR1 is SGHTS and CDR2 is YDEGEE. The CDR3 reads CASSFGSLEAFF. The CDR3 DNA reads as TGTGCCAGCAGCTTTGGGAGCCTTGAAGCTTTCTTT.

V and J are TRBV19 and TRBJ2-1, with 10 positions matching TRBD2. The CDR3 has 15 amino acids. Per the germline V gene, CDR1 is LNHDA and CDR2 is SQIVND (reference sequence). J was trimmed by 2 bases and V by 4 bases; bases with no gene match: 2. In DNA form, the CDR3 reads TGTGCCAGTAGTACCGGGACTAGCGCCTACAATGAGCAGTTCTTC. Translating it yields CASSTGTSAYNEQFF.

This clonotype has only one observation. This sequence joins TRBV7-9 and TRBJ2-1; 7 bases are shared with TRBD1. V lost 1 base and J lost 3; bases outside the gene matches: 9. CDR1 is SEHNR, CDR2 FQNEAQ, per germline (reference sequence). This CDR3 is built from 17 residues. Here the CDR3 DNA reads TGTGCCAGCAGCTTAGGCTACAGGGGACCCGTCTACAATGAGCAGTTCTTC. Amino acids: CASSLGYRGPVYNEQFF. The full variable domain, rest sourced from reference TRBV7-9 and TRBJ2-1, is DTGVSQNPRHKITKRGQNVTFRCDPISEHNRLYWYRQTLGQGPEFLTYFQNEAQLEKSRLLSDRFSAERPKGSFSTLEIQRTEQGDSAMYLCASSLGYRGPVYNEQFFGPGTRLTVL.

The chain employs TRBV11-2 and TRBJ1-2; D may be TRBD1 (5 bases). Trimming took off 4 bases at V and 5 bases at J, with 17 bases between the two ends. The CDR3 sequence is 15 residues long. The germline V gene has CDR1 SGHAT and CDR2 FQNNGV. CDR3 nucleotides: TGTGCCAGCAGCTCAGGGCCTCTGGGGGGGTATGGCTACACCTTC. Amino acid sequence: CASSSGPLGGYGYTF.

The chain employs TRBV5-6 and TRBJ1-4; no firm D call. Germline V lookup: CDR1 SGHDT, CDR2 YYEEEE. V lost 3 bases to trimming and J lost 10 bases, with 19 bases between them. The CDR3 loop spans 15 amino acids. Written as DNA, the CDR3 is TGTGCCAGCAGCTGGTCTTCGCCGAAGCCAGGAAAACTGTTTTTT. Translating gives CASSWSSPKPGKLFF.

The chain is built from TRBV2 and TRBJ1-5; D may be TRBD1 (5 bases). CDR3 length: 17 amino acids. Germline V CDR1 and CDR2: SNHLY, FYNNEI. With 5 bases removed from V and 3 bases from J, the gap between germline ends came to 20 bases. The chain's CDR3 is CASSSPSLAGINQPQHF. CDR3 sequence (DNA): TGTGCCAGCAGTTCACCCTCACTGGCAGGGATCAATCAGCCCCAGCATTTT.

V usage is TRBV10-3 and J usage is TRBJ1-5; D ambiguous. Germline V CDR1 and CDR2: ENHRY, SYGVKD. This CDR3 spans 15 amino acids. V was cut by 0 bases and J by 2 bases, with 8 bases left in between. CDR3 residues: CAISESGERNQPQHF. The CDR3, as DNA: TGTGCCATCAGTGAGTCGGGTGAACGCAATCAGCCCCAGCATTTT.

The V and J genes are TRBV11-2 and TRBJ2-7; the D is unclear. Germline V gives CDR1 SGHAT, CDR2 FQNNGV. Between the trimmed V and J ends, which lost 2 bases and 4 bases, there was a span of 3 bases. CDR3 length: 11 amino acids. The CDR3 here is CASSLLYEQYV. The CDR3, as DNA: TGTGCCAGCAGCTTATTGTACGAGCAGTACGTC.

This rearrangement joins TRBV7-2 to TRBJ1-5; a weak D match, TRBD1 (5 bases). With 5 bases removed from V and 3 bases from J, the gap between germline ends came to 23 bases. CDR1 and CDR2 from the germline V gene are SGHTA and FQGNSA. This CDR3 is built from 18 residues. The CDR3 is CASSPPGSTGGINQPQHF. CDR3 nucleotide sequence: TGTGCCAGCAGCCCCCCGGGAAGTACAGGAGGTATCAATCAGCCCCAGCATTTT. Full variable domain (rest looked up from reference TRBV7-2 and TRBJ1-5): GAGVSQSPSNKVTEKGKDVELRCDPISGHTALYWYRQSLGQGLEFLIYFQGNSAPDKSGLPSDRFSAERTGGSVSTLTIQRTQQEDSAVYLCASSPPGSTGGINQPQHFGDGTRLSIL.

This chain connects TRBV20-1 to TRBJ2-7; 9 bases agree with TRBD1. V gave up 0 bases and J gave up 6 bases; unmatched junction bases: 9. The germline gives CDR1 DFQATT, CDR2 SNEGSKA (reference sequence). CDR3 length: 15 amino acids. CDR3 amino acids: CSARDQGQGPREQYF. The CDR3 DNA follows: TGCAGTGCTAGAGACCAGGGACAGGGCCCGCGCGAGCAGTACTTC.

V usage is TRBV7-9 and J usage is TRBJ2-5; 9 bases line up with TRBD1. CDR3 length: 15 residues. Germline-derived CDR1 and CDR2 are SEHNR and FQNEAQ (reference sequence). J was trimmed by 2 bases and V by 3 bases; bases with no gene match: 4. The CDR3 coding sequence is TGTGCCAGCAGCTTTTGGACAGGGGATCAAGAGACCCAGTACTTC. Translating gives CASSFWTGDQETQYF.

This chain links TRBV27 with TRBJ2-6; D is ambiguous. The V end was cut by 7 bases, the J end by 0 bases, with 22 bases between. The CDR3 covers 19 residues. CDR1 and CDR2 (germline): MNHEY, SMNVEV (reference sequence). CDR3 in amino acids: CASTSSGEGLSSGANVLTF. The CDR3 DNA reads TGTGCCAGCACCTCAAGTGGGGAAGGGTTGAGCTCTGGGGCCAACGTCCTGACTTTC.

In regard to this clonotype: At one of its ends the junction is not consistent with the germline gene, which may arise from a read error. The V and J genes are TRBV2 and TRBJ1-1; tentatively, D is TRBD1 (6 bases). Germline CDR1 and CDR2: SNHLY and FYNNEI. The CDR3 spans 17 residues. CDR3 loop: CASGGANTGKLGPEVFF. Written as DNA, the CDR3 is TGTGCCAGCGGGGGCGCTAACACAGGGAAATTAGGCCCTGAAGTTTTCTTT.

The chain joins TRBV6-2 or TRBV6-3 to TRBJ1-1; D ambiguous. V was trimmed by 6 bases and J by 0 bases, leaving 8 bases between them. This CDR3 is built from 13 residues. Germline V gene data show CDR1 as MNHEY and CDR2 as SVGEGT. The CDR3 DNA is TGTGCCAGCAGGTTAGTGCTGAACACTGAAGCTTTCTTT. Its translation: CASRLVLNTEAFF.

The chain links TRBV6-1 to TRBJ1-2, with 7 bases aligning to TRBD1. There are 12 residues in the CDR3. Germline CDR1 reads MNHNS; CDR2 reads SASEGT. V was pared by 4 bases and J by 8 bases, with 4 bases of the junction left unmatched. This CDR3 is CASSVGTEGYTF. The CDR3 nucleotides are TGTGCCAGCAGTGTTGGGACAGAAGGCTACACCTTC.

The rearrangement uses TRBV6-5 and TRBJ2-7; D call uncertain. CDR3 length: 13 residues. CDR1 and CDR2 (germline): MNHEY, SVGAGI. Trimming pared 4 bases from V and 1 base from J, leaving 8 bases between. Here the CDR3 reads CASSSPDSYEQYV. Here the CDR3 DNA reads TGTGCCAGCAGTTCCCCGGATTCCTACGAGCAGTACGTC.

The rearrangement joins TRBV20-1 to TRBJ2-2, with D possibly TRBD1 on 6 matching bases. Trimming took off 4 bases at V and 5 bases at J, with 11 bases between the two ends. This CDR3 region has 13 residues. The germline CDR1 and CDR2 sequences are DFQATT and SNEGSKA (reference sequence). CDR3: CSATGTRTGELFF. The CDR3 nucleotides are TGCAGTGCTACAGGGACAAGAACCGGGGAGCTGTTTTTT.

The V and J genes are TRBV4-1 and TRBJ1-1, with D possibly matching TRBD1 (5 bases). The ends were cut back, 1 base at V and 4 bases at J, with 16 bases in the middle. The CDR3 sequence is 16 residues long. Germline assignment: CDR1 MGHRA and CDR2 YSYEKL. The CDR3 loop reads CASSQGRARAVTEAFF. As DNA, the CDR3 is TGCGCCAGCAGCCAAGGGCGTGCCAGGGCGGTCACTGAAGCTTTCTTT.

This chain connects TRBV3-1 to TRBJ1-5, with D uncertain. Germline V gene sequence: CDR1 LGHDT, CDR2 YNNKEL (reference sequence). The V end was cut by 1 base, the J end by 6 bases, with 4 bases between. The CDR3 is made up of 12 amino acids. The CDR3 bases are TGTGCCAGCAGCCAAGGTAGTCAGCCCCAGCATTTT. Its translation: CASSQGSQPQHF.

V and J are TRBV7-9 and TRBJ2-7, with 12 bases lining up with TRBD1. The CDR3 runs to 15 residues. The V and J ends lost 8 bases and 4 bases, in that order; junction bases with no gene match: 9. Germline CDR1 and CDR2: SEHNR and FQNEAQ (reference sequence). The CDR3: CASGEGTGGIYEQYF. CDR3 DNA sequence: TGTGCCAGCGGAGAAGGGACAGGGGGCATTTACGAGCAGTACTTC.

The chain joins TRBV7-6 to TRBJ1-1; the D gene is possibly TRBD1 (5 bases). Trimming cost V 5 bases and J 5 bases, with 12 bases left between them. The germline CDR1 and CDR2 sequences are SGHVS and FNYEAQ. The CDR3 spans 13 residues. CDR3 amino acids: CASSPPPGTEAFF. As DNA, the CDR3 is TGTGCCAGCAGCCCGCCCCCAGGGACTGAAGCTTTCTTT.

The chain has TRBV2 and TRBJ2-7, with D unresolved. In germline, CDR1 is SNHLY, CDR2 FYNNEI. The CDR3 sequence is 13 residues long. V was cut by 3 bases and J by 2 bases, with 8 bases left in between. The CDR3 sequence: CASSDWLAYEQYV. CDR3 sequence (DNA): TGTGCCAGCAGTGATTGGCTAGCCTACGAGCAGTACGTC.

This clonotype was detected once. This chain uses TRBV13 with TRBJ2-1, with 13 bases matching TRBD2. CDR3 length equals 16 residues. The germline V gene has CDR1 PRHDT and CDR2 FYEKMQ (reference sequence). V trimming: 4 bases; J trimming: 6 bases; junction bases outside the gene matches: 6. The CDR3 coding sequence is TGTGCCAGCAGCTCCCGGACTAGCGGGAGTTCCAATGAGCAGTTCTTC. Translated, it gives CASSSRTSGSSNEQFF. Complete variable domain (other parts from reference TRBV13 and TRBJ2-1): AAGVIQSPRHLIKEKRETATLKCYPIPRHDTVYWYQQGPGQDPQFLISFYEKMQSDKGSIPDRFSAQQFSDYHSELNMSSLELGDSALYFCASSSRTSGSSNEQFFGPGTRLTVL.

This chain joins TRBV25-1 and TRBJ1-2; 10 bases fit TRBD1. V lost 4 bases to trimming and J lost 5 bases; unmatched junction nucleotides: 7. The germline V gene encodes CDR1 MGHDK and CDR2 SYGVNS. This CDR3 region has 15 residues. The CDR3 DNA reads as TGTGCCAGCAGTGCTCGGACAGGGGGGGGTTATGGCTACACCTTC. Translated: CASSARTGGGYGYTF.

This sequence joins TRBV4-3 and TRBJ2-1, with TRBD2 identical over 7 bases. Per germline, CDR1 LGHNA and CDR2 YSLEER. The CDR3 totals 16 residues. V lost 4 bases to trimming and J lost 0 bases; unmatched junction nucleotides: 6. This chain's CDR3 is CASSRYSGGSYNEQFF. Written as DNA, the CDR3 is TGCGCCAGCAGCCGATATTCGGGGGGCTCCTACAATGAGCAGTTCTTC.

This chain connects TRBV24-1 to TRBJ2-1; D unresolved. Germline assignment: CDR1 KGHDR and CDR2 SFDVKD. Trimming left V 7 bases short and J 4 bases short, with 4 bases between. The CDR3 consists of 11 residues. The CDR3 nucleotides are TGTGCCACCAGGGGGTACAATGAGCAGTTCTTC. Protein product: CATRGYNEQFF.